What follows are 18 T cell receptor beta chains derived from one specimen sequenced in a study of post-analysis software for immune sequencing data. Whole-study findings and limits: TRBV segments more frequent in patients than in controls numbered several and included TRBV5-6, TRBV5-1 and TRBV20-1.

For these receptors, no antigen is known. Sequencing libraries made from TCR beta cDNA carried unique molecular identifiers. MiXCR was run by TCRdb on the PCR reads, yielding one entry per CDR3 protein. The sample records some 450,000 distinct CDR3 sequences, under 55% being singletons. The sequencing input was blood. These receptors all come from a girl aged 10-17 years with multiple sclerosis.

The chain joins TRBV7-9 to TRBJ2-6, with 10 nucleotides matching TRBD1. V was clipped by 6 bases and J by 0 bases; unmatched bases: 5. The CDR3 is 17 amino acids. Germline assignment: CDR1 SEHNR and CDR2 FQNEAQ (reference sequence). Written as DNA, the CDR3 is TGTGCCAGCAGACGAGGACAGGGGGTCTCTGGGGCCAACGTCCTGACTTTC. This codes for CASRRGQGVSGANVLTF.

In its sample, this clonotype was seen a few times. This chain connects TRBV9 to TRBJ2-7, with a possible D match to TRBD2 (5 bases). The CDR3 has 15 amino acids. The V gene's germline CDR1 is SGDLS and CDR2 YYNGEE. The V and J ends lost 2 bases and 2 bases respectively, with 14 bases between them. DNA for the CDR3: TGTGCCAGCAGCGTCGGAGGTCAGCCAACCTACGAGCAGTACTTC. Amino acid sequence: CASSVGGQPTYEQYF.

The chain carries TRBV20-1 and TRBJ2-5; maybe TRBD2 (6 bases). The CDR3 is made up of 15 amino acids. Trimming took 0 bases from V and 11 from J, leaving 22 bases between them. CDR1 is DFQATT, CDR2 SNEGSKA, per germline (reference sequence). CDR3 in amino acids: CSARDPGGTANEQYF. CDR3 sequence (DNA): TGCAGTGCTAGAGACCCTGGAGGGACGGCGAATGAGCAGTACTTC.

This chain connects TRBV3-1 to TRBJ2-1; D perhaps matches TRBD2 (6 bases). CDR1 is LGHDT and CDR2 is YNNKEL in the germline V gene (reference sequence). Deletions cut 4 bases from V and 10 bases from J, with 11 bases between. This CDR3 comprises 12 residues. The CDR3 sequence: CASSPRDSEQFF. The CDR3 DNA sequence: TGTGCCAGCAGCCCGCGGGACTCCGAGCAGTTCTTC.

The chain joins TRBV20-1 to TRBJ2-3, with 7 bases aligning to TRBD2. Germline V gives CDR1 DFQATT, CDR2 SNEGSKA (reference sequence). J lost 1 base, V lost 1 base, and 2 bases had no gene match. There are 14 residues in the CDR3. The CDR3 spells CSARGLAGTDTQYF. The CDR3 coding sequence is TGCAGTGCTAGAGGGCTAGCGGGCACAGATACGCAGTATTTT.

The chain couples TRBV5-6 to TRBJ2-5; 10 bases agree with TRBD2. The CDR3 has 16 amino acids. The germline V gene has CDR1 SGHDT and CDR2 YYEEEE. V shed 4 bases, J shed 11 bases, and the junction held 17 bases outside the gene matches. In DNA, the CDR3 is TGTGCCAGCAGCGAATCGACTAGCGGGTTGCTCGATGAGCAGTACTTC. Protein sequence: CASSESTSGLLDEQYF. The complete variable domain, with remaining parts taken from reference TRBV5-6 and TRBJ2-5, reads DAGVTQSPTHLIKTRGQQVTLRCSPKSGHDTVSWYQQALGQGPQFIFQYYEEEERQRGNFPDRFSGHQFPNYSSELNVNALLLGDSALYLCASSESTSGLLDEQYFGPGTRLLVL.

The rearrangement uses TRBV6-5 and TRBJ1-4; no clear D gene. From germline, CDR1 is MNHEY and CDR2 SVGAGI. There are 12 residues in the CDR3. V gave up 7 bases and J gave up 8 bases, with 11 bases separating them. The CDR3 reads CASKRGNEKLFF. The CDR3 DNA follows: TGTGCCAGCAAAAGAGGAAACGAAAAACTGTTTTTT.

This clonotype was counted between two and nine times. The chain uses TRBV6-5 and TRBJ1-4; 10 bases agree with TRBD1. This CDR3 is built from 18 residues. Germline-derived CDR1 and CDR2 are MNHEY and SVGAGI. After removal of 4 bases from V and 2 bases from J, the junction contained 10 bases not matched to a gene. The CDR3 reads CASSWWTGGLRTNEKLFF. As DNA, the CDR3 is TGTGCCAGCAGTTGGTGGACAGGGGGGCTGAGGACTAATGAAAAACTGTTTTTT.

The gene calls are TRBV20-1 and TRBJ2-7; a weak D match, TRBD2 (6 bases). TRBJ2-5 matches the DNA end more closely, so the J call is doubtful. This CDR3 has 13 residues. From germline, CDR1 is DFQATT and CDR2 SNEGSKA (reference sequence). This chain's CDR3 is CSAPPAGRETQYF. In DNA form, the CDR3 reads TGCAGTGCGCCTCCGGCGGGGCGGGAGACCCAGTACTTC.

The genes are TRBV28 and TRBJ2-7; 7 bases agree with TRBD1. Germline lookup yields CDR1 MDHEN and CDR2 SYDVKM. This CDR3 is 16 amino acids long. With V trimmed by 10 bases and J by 5 bases, 20 bases remained unmatched. CDR3 residues: CANSQLRNRGPDEQYF. The CDR3 DNA reads as TGTGCCAACAGCCAGCTTCGAAACAGGGGACCCGACGAGCAGTACTTC. The full variable domain, in which reference TRBV28 and TRBJ2-7 provide the parts outside the CDR3, is DVKVTQSSRYLVKRTGEKVFLECVQDMDHENMFWYRQDPGLGLRLIYFSYDVKMKEKGDIPEGYSVSREKKERFSLILESASTNQTSMYLCANSQLRNRGPDEQYFGPGTRLTVT.

This clonotype was detected only a few times. V and J are TRBV7-2 and TRBJ2-1; D is possibly TRBD1 or TRBD2 (5 bases each). Between the trimmed V and J ends, which lost 4 bases and 4 bases, there was a span of 23 bases. The CDR3 consists of 18 residues. CDR1 and CDR2 (germline): SGHTA, FQGNSA. DNA of the CDR3: TGTGCCAGCAGCTCGCCTCCACCGGGACCAAGTCTATACAATGAGCAGTTCTTC. Translation gives CASSSPPPGPSLYNEQFF. Filled out from reference TRBV7-2 and TRBJ2-1, the complete variable domain reads GAGVSQSPSNKVTEKGKDVELRCDPISGHTALYWYRQSLGQGLEFLIYFQGNSAPDKSGLPSDRFSAERTGGSVSTLTIQRTQQEDSAVYLCASSSPPPGPSLYNEQFFGPGTRLTVL.

The chain links TRBV5-1 to TRBJ2-5; unclear D gene. With the DNA end fitting TRBJ2-7 better, the J assignment may be wrong. This CDR3 has 12 amino acids. Germline assignment: CDR1 SGHRS and CDR2 YFSETQ. As DNA, the CDR3 is TGCGCCAGCAGCTCCGATCTTTCCGAGCAGTACTTC. Translated, it gives CASSSDLSEQYF.

The rearrangement joins TRBV27 to TRBJ2-5, with D possibly being TRBD1 (6 bases). CDR3 length: 16 amino acids. The V gene's germline CDR1 is MNHEY and CDR2 SMNVEV (reference sequence). Trimming took off 5 bases at V and 5 bases at J, with 21 bases between the two ends. Here the CDR3 reads CASSPDRTAWGETQYF. The DNA for the CDR3 is TGTGCCAGCAGTCCCGACCGGACAGCATGGGGCGAGACCCAGTACTTC.

The chain employs TRBV27 and TRBJ2-7; 7 nucleotides match TRBD1. Germline V gives CDR1 MNHEY, CDR2 SMNVEV (reference sequence). Unmatched junction bases numbered 6, after V lost 6 bases and J lost 4 bases. This CDR3 has 13 amino acids. CDR3 region: CASRDSGGYEQYF. The CDR3 nucleotides are TGTGCCAGCAGGGACTCAGGGGGTTACGAGCAGTACTTC.

The chain uses TRBV29-1 and TRBJ2-7, with 7 positions matching TRBD1. Germline assignment: CDR1 SQVTM and CDR2 ANQGSEA. The CDR3 spans 15 residues. J was trimmed by 1 base and V by 7 bases; bases with no gene match: 13. Here the CDR3 DNA reads TGCAGCGCTGGATCCCACGGGACAGCTTCCTACGAGCAGTACTTC. Its translation is CSAGSHGTASYEQYF.

Only a few counts were recorded for this clonotype. CDR3 region: CASSMPLAGGYEQYF. As DNA, the CDR3 is TGTGCCAGCAGCATGCCACTAGCGGGAGGTTACGAGCAGTACTTC. The V call is TRBV7-2, the J call TRBJ2-7; the match to TRBD2 covers 12 bases. V shed 5 bases and J 4 bases; nucleotides not matched to a gene: 6. The germline gives CDR1 SGHTA, CDR2 FQGNSA. The CDR3 totals 15 residues.

The chain links TRBV5-1 to TRBJ2-5; TRBD2 aligns across 13 bases. V was pared by 7 bases and J by 5 bases, with 8 bases of the junction left unmatched. The length of the CDR3 is 15 residues. Germline-derived CDR1 and CDR2 are SGHRS and YFSETQ. CDR3 coding DNA: TGCGCCAGCGGGACTAGCGGGAAAGTATTGGAGACCCAGTACTTC. Translation gives CASGTSGKVLETQYF.

As regards this clonotype: A much more abundant neighbour one base away suggests this may be a read error. The chain has TRBV6-5 and TRBJ2-6, with D possibly called TRBD1 or TRBD2 (5 bases each). The CDR3 runs 13 residues. CDR1 is MNHEY and CDR2 is SVGAGI in the germline V gene. The CDR3 DNA reads as TGTGCCAGCAGTCGGACCGGGGCCAACGTCCCGACTTTC. This gives the protein CASSRTGANVPTF.